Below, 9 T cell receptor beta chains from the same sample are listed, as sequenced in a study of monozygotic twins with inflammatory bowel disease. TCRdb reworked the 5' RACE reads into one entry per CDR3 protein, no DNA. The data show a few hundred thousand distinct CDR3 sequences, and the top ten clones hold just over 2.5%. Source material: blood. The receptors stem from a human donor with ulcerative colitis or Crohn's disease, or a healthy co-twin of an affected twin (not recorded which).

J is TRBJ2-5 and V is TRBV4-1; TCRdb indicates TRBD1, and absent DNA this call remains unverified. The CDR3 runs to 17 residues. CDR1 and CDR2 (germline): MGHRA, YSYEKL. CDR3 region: CASSQVNRGRERETQYF.

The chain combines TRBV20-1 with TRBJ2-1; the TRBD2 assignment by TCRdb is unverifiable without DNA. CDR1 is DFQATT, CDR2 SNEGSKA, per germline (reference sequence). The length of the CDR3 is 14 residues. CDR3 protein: CSASIAGVYNEQFF.

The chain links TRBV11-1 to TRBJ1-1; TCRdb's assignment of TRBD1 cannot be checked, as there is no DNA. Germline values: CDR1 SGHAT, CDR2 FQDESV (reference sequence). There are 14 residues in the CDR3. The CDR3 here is CASNRDNLGTEAFF.

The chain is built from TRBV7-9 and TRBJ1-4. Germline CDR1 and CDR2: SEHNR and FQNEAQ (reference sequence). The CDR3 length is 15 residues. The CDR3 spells CASSLAGQEGEKLFF.

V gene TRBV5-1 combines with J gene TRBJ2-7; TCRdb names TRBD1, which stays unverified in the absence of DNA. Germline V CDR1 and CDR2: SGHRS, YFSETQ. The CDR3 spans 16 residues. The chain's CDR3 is CASSSAPPDRPYEQYF. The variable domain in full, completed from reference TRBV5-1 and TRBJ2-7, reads KAGVTQTPRYLIKTRGQQVTLSCSPISGHRSVSWYQQTPGQGLQFLFEYFSETQRNKGNFPGRFSGRQFSNSRSEMNVSTLELGDSALYLCASSSAPPDRPYEQYFGPGTRLTVT.

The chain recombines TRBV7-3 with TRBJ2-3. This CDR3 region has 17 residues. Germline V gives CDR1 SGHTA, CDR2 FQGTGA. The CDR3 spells CASSRREHTFATDTQYF.

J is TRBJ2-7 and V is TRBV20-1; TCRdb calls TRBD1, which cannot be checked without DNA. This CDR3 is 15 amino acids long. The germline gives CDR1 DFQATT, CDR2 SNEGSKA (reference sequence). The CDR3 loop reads CSARDLGTGGYEQYF.

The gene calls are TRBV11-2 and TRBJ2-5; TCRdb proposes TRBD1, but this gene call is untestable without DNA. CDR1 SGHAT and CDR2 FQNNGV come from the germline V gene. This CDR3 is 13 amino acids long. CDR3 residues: CASSPDWEETQYF.

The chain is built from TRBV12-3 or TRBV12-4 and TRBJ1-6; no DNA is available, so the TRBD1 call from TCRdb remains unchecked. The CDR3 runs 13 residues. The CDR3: CASSLTGHSPLHF.